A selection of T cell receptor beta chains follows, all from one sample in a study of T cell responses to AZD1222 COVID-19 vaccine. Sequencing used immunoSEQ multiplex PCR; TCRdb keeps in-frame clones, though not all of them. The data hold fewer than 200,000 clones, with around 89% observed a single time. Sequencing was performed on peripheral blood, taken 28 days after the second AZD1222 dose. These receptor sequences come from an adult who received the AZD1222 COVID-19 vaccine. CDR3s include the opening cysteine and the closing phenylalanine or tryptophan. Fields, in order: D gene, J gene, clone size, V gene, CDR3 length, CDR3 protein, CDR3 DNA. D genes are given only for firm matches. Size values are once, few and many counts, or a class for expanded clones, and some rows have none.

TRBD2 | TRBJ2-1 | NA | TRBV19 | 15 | CASRTSGRSYNEQFF | TGTGCCAGTCGGACTAGCGGGCGCTCCTACAATGAGCAGTTCTTC
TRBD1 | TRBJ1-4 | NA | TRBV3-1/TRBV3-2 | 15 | CASSQGTGPWEKLFF | TGTGCCAGCAGCCAAGGGACAGGGCCCTGGGAAAAACTGTTTTTT
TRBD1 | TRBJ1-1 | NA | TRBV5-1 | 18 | CASSPRDRGSPMNTEAFF | TGCGCCAGCAGCCCCCGGGACAGGGGCTCCCCTATGAACACTGAAGCTTTCTTT
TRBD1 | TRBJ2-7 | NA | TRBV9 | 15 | CASSPRGGQLIEQYF | TGTGCCAGCAGTCCAAGAGGGGGACAGCTCATTGAGCAGTACTTC
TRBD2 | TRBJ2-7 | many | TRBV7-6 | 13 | CASSLPGGYEQYF | TGTGCCAGCAGCTTACCGGGGGGCTACGAGCAGTACTTC
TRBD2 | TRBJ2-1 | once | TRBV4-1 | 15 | CASSPSGLAGSWVFF | TGCGCCAGCAGCCCATCGGGACTAGCGGGATCTTGGGTGTTCTTC
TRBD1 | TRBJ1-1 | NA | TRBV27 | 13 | CASRRQGGTEAFF | TGTGCCAGCAGACGACAGGGAGGCACTGAAGCTTTCTTT
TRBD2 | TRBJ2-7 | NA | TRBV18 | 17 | CASSPLGTSGSVHEQYF | TGTGCCAGCTCACCACTTGGGACTAGCGGGAGCGTCCACGAGCAGTACTTC
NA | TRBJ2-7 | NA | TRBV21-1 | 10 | CASSTPGTSF | TGTGCCAGCAGCACTCCCGGGACCTCATTC
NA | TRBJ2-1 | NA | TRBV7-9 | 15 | CASSEIRDNYNEQFF | TGTGCCAGCAGCGAAATCCGGGATAACTACAATGAGCAGTTCTTC
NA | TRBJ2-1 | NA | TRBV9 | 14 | CASSNSGPYNEQFF | TGTGCCAGCAGCAATAGCGGTCCCTACAATGAGCAGTTCTTC
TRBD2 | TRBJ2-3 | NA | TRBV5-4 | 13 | CATSGRLGDTQYF | TGTGCCACTAGCGGGAGGTTGGGAGATACGCAGTATTTT
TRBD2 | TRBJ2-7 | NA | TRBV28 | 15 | CASSFWLAGSYEQYF | TGTGCCAGCAGTTTCTGGCTAGCGGGTTCCTACGAGCAGTACTTC
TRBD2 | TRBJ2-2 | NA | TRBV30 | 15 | CAWSVRASGSGELFF | TGTGCCTGGAGTGTAAGGGCTAGCGGGTCCGGGGAGCTGTTTTTT
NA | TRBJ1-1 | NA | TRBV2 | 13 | CASMNGGYTEAFF | TGTGCCAGCATGAACGGGGGATACACTGAAGCTTTCTTT
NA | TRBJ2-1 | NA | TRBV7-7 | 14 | CASSYGQPPNEQFF | TGTGCTAGCAGCTATGGGCAGCCCCCCAATGAGCAGTTCTTC
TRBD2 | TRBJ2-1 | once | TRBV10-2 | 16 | CASSSGLAGAQGEQFF | TGCGCCAGCAGTAGTGGGCTAGCGGGAGCCCAGGGTGAGCAGTTCTTC
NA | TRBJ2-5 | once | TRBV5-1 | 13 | CASSGGQQETQYF | TGCGCCAGCAGCGGAGGACAACAAGAGACCCAGTACTTC
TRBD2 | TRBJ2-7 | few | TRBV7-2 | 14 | CASSFGEGLYEQYF | TGTGCCAGCAGCTTTGGGGAGGGCCTATACGAGCAGTACTTC
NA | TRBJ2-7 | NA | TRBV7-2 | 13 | CASSLAREWEQYF | TGTGCCAGCAGCTTAGCGAGGGAGTGGGAGCAGTACTTC
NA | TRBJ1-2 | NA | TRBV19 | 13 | CASSLMGSWGYTF | TGTGCCAGTAGCCTGATGGGGTCATGGGGCTACACCTTC
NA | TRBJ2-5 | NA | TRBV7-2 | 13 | CASSFQGQETQYF | TGTGCCAGCAGCTTCCAGGGCCAAGAGACCCAGTACTTC
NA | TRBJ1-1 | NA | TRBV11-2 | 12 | CASSLTSRDAFF | TGTGCCAGCAGCTTGACATCTAGGGATGCTTTCTTT
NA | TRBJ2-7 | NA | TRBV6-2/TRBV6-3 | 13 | CASSYSLGYEQYF | TGTGCCAGCAGTTACTCTTTGGGCTACGAGCAGTACTTC
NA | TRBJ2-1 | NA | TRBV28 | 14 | CASSTPTGRHEQFF | TGTGCCAGCAGTACCCCGACTGGCAGGCATGAGCAGTTCTTC
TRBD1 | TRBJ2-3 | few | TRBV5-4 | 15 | CASSLGTGVADTQYF | TGTGCCAGCAGCTTGGGGACAGGTGTTGCAGATACGCAGTATTTT
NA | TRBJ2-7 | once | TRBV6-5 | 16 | CASSSVTRSFSHEQYF | TGTGCCAGCAGTTCCGTGACCAGGAGTTTCAGCCACGAGCAGTACTTC
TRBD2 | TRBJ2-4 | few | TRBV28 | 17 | CASSPGLAVLAKNIQYF | TGTGCCAGCAGTCCGGGACTAGCGGTTTTAGCCAAAAACATTCAGTACTTC
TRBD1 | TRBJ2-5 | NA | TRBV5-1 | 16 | CASSLMGTGAQETQYF | TGCGCCAGCAGCTTGATGGGGACAGGGGCACAAGAGACCCAGTACTTC
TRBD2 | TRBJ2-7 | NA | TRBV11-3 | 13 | CASSSIAGDEQYF | TGTGCCAGCTCCTCTATAGCGGGGGACGAGCAGTACTTC
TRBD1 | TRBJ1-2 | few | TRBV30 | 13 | CAYTGDRGLGYTF | TGTGCCTATACAGGGGACAGAGGGCTTGGCTACACCTTC
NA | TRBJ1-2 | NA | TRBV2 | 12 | CASSDQYDGYTF | TGTGCCAGCAGTGACCAGTACGATGGCTACACCTTC
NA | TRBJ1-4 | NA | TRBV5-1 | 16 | CASSWGGGQGNEKLFF | TGCGCCAGCAGCTGGGGTGGGGGCCAGGGAAATGAAAAACTGTTTTTT
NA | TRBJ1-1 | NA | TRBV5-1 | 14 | CASSSTTANTEAFF | TGCGCCAGCAGCTCGACGACCGCGAACACTGAAGCTTTCTTT